These T cell receptor beta chains were read from a single sample in a study of vaccination and CD4 T cells after COVID-19. These receptors have no identified antigens. One entry per CDR3 protein results from TCRdb running MiXCR on the PCR reads. The sample includes approximately 8,800 distinct CDR3 sequences, less than 40% of them seen just once. What was sequenced was CD4+ T cells from blood, cultured in vitro. The receptors were sampled from a human donor in good health. The CDR3 runs from the conserved cysteine through the conserved F or W. Fields, in order: V gene, D gene, clone size, J gene, CDR3 protein, CDR3 DNA. The D gene is left open where the match is weak. Clone size appears in some rows only: once, few, many, or a class for an expanded clone.

TRBV25-1	NA	NA	TRBJ1-6	CASSEGIPSSRNSPLHF	TGTGCCAGCAGTGAAGGTATCCCCAGTTCTCGGAATTCACCCCTCCACTTT
TRBV20-1	NA	NA	TRBJ2-7	CSARDVGKGIADEQYF	TGCAGTGCTAGAGATGTGGGCAAGGGTATCGCCGACGAGCAGTACTTC
TRBV19	TRBD1	NA	TRBJ1-1	CASTKGQSTEAFF	TGTGCCAGTACCAAGGGACAGTCCACTGAAGCTTTCTTT
TRBV5-1	TRBD2	NA	TRBJ2-3	CASSLTSGSPTDTQYF	TGCGCCAGCAGCTTAACTAGCGGGAGTCCCACAGATACGCAGTATTTT
TRBV24-1	NA	NA	TRBJ2-3	CATSSEWSTDTQYF	TGTGCCACCAGTTCCGAATGGAGCACAGATACGCAGTATTTT
TRBV28	NA	NA	TRBJ1-2	CASSFPPAGYGYTF	TGTGCCAGCAGTTTCCCCCCGGCGGGCTATGGCTACACCTTC
TRBV10-3	NA	few	TRBJ2-7	CAISESATSYEQYF	TGTGCCATCAGTGAGTCGGCCACCTCCTACGAGCAGTACTTC
TRBV12-3/TRBV12-4	TRBD2	NA	TRBJ2-3	CASSLSPSGSTDTQYF	TGTGCCAGCAGTTTAAGCCCTAGCGGGAGTACAGATACGCAGTATTTT
TRBV6-2/TRBV6-3	NA	NA	TRBJ1-6	CASRPGSNSPLHF	TGTGCCAGCAGGCCAGGATCCAATTCACCCCTCCACTTT
TRBV28	TRBD1	NA	TRBJ2-7	CASTLRDRGYEQYF	TGTGCCAGCACCCTCAGGGACAGGGGCTACGAGCAGTACTTC
TRBV27	TRBD2	NA	TRBJ2-1	CASQGGLAIYNEQFF	TGTGCCAGCCAAGGGGGACTAGCCATCTACAATGAGCAGTTCTTC
TRBV10-3	NA	NA	TRBJ2-2	CAISESGSGYAGELFF	TGTGCCATCAGTGAGTCGGGTAGCGGCTACGCCGGGGAGCTGTTTTTT
TRBV7-9	TRBD1	NA	TRBJ2-3	CASSLDRGADTQYF	TGTGCCAGCAGCTTGGACAGGGGGGCAGATACGCAGTATTTT
TRBV4-2	NA	NA	TRBJ2-1	CASSQDLSGIHNEQFF	TGTGCCAGCAGCCAAGACCTCTCAGGAATTCACAATGAGCAGTTCTTC
TRBV10-3	TRBD1	NA	TRBJ2-7	CAINGQAPYEQYF	TGTGCCATCAATGGACAGGCCCCCTACGAGCAGTACTTC
TRBV2	TRBD1	few	TRBJ2-7	CASSLQGFDEQYF	TGTGCCAGCAGTTTACAGGGGTTCGACGAGCAGTACTTC
TRBV7-6	NA	few	TRBJ1-5	CASSLGPSDSNQPQHF	TGTGCTAGCAGCTTGGGCCCTTCCGATAGCAATCAGCCCCAGCATTTT
TRBV29-1	NA	few	TRBJ2-3	CSASVSTPGDTQYF	TGCAGCGCGTCAGTCTCCACGCCGGGAGATACGCAGTATTTT
TRBV20-1	NA	once	TRBJ2-1	CSARDLWEANNEQFF	TGCAGTGCTAGAGATTTGTGGGAGGCCAACAATGAGCAGTTCTTC
TRBV6-1	TRBD1	NA	TRBJ1-2	CASRSDRARGYTF	TGTGCCAGCAGATCCGACAGGGCCCGAGGCTACACCTTC
TRBV10-3	NA	NA	TRBJ2-7	CAISESVEGRYEQYF	TGTGCCATCAGTGAGTCTGTAGAGGGCCGCTACGAGCAGTACTTC
TRBV7-9	NA	few	TRBJ1-1	CASSLGSEGRVTEAFF	TGTGCCAGCAGCTTAGGTTCAGAGGGGAGGGTCACTGAAGCTTTCTTT
TRBV7-9	TRBD1	NA	TRBJ1-2	CASSFGTGALNYGYTF	TGTGCCAGCAGCTTCGGGACAGGGGCATTAAACTATGGCTACACCTTC
TRBV27	NA	few	TRBJ2-6	CASRATRSGANVLTF	TGTGCCAGCAGAGCTACGCGCTCTGGGGCCAACGTCCTGACTTTC
TRBV28	NA	NA	TRBJ1-5	CASSLTGFSNQPQHF	TGTGCCAGCAGCTTGACAGGTTTTAGCAATCAGCCCCAGCATTTT
TRBV2	NA	NA	TRBJ2-5	CASSDKGGGETQYF	TGTGCCAGCAGTGATAAGGGGGGTGGGGAGACCCAGTACTTC
TRBV7-9	NA	once	TRBJ2-7	CASSSRATTYEQYF	TGTGCCAGCAGCTCCAGGGCAACCACCTACGAGCAGTACTTC
TRBV12-3/TRBV12-4	NA	few	TRBJ1-5	CASSRTDNQPQHF	TGTGCCAGCAGCAGGACAGATAATCAGCCCCAGCATTTT
TRBV10-3	NA	NA	TRBJ2-1	CAISAQNEQFF	TGTGCCATCAGTGCTCAAAATGAGCAGTTCTTC
TRBV5-4	NA	few	TRBJ2-5	CASSATAKQETQYF	TGTGCCAGCAGCGCGACGGCGAAGCAAGAGACCCAGTACTTC
TRBV20-1	NA	NA	TRBJ2-7	CSTSKLPLGNEQYF	TGCAGTACCTCCAAACTCCCCCTGGGGAACGAGCAGTACTTC
TRBV10-3	NA	NA	TRBJ1-2	CAIPTGTSNYGHTF	TGTGCCATCCCGACTGGGACTTCGAACTATGGCCACACCTTC
TRBV19	TRBD2	few	TRBJ2-2	CASSTTSRIGELFF	TGTGCCAGTTCCACGACTAGCCGGATCGGGGAGCTGTTTTTT
TRBV2	NA	NA	TRBJ2-7	CASSGTGDFYEQYF	TGTGCCAGCAGTGGCACGGGAGATTTCTACGAGCAGTACTTC
TRBV6-1	NA	few	TRBJ2-5	CASTRLPPGFVQETQYF	TGTGCCAGCACCCGCCTGCCCCCCGGGTTCGTCCAAGAGACCCAGTACTTC
TRBV6-2/TRBV6-3	NA	NA	TRBJ2-1	CASRIQGSNEQFF	TGTGCCAGCAGGATACAGGGTAGCAATGAGCAGTTCTTC
TRBV6-1	TRBD1	NA	TRBJ1-5	CASSPLGQGHQPQHF	TGTGCCAGCAGTCCTTTGGGACAGGGTCATCAGCCCCAGCATTTT
TRBV6-2/TRBV6-3	NA	NA	TRBJ2-1	CASRTTKSSYNEQFF	TGTGCCAGCAGAACTACCAAAAGCTCCTACAATGAGCAGTTCTTC
TRBV27	NA	NA	TRBJ1-5	CASSPRVNQPQHF	TGTGCCAGCAGTCCAAGGGTTAATCAGCCCCAGCATTTT
TRBV9	NA	NA	TRBJ1-1	CASSVALNTEAFF	TGTGCCAGCAGCGTAGCCTTGAACACTGAAGCTTTCTTT
TRBV19	TRBD1	NA	TRBJ2-5	CASSTGTGGGGTQYF	TGTGCCAGTAGTACTGGGACAGGGGGCGGTGGGACCCAGTACTTC
TRBV6-2/TRBV6-3	TRBD2	NA	TRBJ2-7	CASRPSGRYEQYF	TGTGCCAGCAGACCTAGCGGACGCTACGAGCAGTACTTC